The 24 T cell receptor beta chains reported below all come from one sample, sequenced in a study of blood T cells in healthy people across ages. Alongside a J-beta primer mix, a sample-barcoded 5' primer served in a second PCR lasting roughly 7 to 12 cycles. TCRdb called the 5' RACE reads again in MiXCR, with one record for every CDR3 protein. Among over a million distinct CDR3 sequences listed, 35% to 50% were seen once. The sample consisted of blood. The receptors were gathered from a woman aged 60-70 years in good health.

The gene calls are TRBV20-1 and TRBJ2-3, with a possible D match to TRBD2 (6 bases). CDR1 and CDR2 from the germline V gene are DFQATT and SNEGSKA (reference sequence). V lost 1 base and J lost 2, with 13 bases in between. This CDR3 has 15 residues. CDR3 bases: TGCAGTGCTAGAGCTATAGCGGAGGACACAGATACGCAGTATTTT. It is translated as CSARAIAEDTDTQYF.

V gene TRBV30 combines with J gene TRBJ2-7; D ambiguous. Deletions cut 3 bases from V and 0 bases from J, with 3 bases between. The CDR3 is 11 amino acids. Germline-derived CDR1 and CDR2 are GTSNPN and SVGIG (reference sequence). CDR3 region: CAWRVSYEQYF. The CDR3 DNA sequence: TGTGCCTGGAGAGTCTCCTACGAGCAGTACTTC.

The V gene is TRBV12-3 or TRBV12-4, the J gene TRBJ2-1; 8 bases match TRBD1. CDR3 length: 16 amino acids. V dropped 1 base and J dropped 5; count of bases not matched to a gene: 7. The CDR3 sequence: CASSLENRGADNEQFF. CDR3 in DNA: TGTGCCAGCAGTTTAGAGAACAGGGGGGCGGACAATGAGCAGTTCTTC.

This chain uses TRBV20-1 with TRBJ2-7, with 8 bases lining up with TRBD2. The J call is in doubt because the DNA end fits TRBJ2-5 better. Germline CDR1 DFQATT, CDR2 SNEGSKA (reference sequence). CDR3 length equals 14 residues. The CDR3 sequence: CSASGASGRETQYF. In DNA form, the CDR3 reads TGCAGTGCTAGCGGAGCCAGCGGGAGAGAGACCCAGTACTTC.

This chain connects TRBV6-4 to TRBJ1-1, with D perhaps matching TRBD1 (6 bases). The CDR3 contains 19 residues. Per the germline V gene, CDR1 is MRHNA and CDR2 is SNTAGT. Trimming shortened V by 0 bases and J by 3 bases, and 23 bases separated the two germline ends. CDR3 in amino acids: CASSDSINREGQSDTEAFF. DNA of the CDR3: TGTGCCAGCAGTGACTCGATTAACAGGGAGGGGCAATCCGACACTGAAGCTTTCTTT.

This clonotype turned up a few times. A clone one base away is much larger, so this may be a read error. The V and J genes are TRBV20-1 and TRBJ2-3; 9 bases map to TRBD2. Germline CDR1 reads DFQATT; CDR2 reads SNEGSKA (reference sequence). The CDR3 has 12 residues. The CDR3 loop reads CRARLLAGTQYF. CDR3 nucleotides: TGCAGGGCTAGACTGCTAGCGGGAACGCAGTATTTT.

A few counts support this clonotype. The chain has TRBV5-4 and TRBJ2-6; tentatively, D is TRBD2 (5 bases). Germline assignment: CDR1 SGHNT and CDR2 YYREEE (reference sequence). V lost 4 bases, J lost 0 bases, and 11 bases lay in between. The CDR3 runs to 16 residues. CDR3: CASSPAANSGANVLTF. CDR3 DNA sequence: TGTGCCAGCAGCCCAGCGGCTAACTCTGGGGCCAACGTCCTGACTTTC.

This chain uses TRBV30 with TRBJ2-3, with TRBD2 matching 7 bases. In germline, CDR1 is GTSNPN, CDR2 SVGIG (reference sequence). The CDR3 is 15 residues long. The V segment lost 2 bases and the J segment 6 bases; nucleotides outside the gene matches: 11. The CDR3: CAWSPGLSDVDTQYF. In DNA form, the CDR3 reads TGTGCCTGGAGTCCGGGACTATCGGACGTGGATACGCAGTATTTT.

A few counts support this clonotype. The CDR3 here is CASSLATAVSNQPQHF. In DNA form, the CDR3 reads TGTGCCAGCAGCTTAGCGACGGCGGTAAGCAATCAGCCCCAGCATTTT. V usage is TRBV7-2 and J usage is TRBJ1-5; D not resolved. The CDR3 has 16 residues. Trimming took 0 bases from V and 1 from J, leaving 10 bases between them. Germline values: CDR1 SGHTA, CDR2 FQGNSA.

The V and J genes are TRBV15 and TRBJ2-1; TRBD2 matches at 7 bases. J lost 4 bases, V lost 1 base, and 4 bases had no gene match. Germline V gene data show CDR1 as LNHNV and CDR2 as YYDKDF (reference sequence). CDR3 length equals 15 residues. The CDR3 coding sequence is TGTGCCACCAGCAGAGTGTCTAGCGGATACAATGAGCAGTTCTTC. Protein sequence: CATSRVSSGYNEQFF.

The rearrangement links TRBV10-1 to TRBJ2-1; no definite D call. This CDR3 has 15 residues. The V gene's germline CDR1 is WNHNN and CDR2 SYGVQD (reference sequence). V gave up 4 bases and J gave up 5 bases, with 15 bases separating them. This CDR3 reads CASSAWSSAHNEQFF. For the CDR3, the DNA is TGCGCCAGCAGTGCCTGGTCCAGCGCCCACAATGAGCAGTTCTTC.

This clonotype was recorded once. The chain uses TRBV20-1 and TRBJ2-4; no clear D gene. V lost 6 bases to trimming and J lost 13 bases, with 19 bases between them. CDR3 length: 12 amino acids. The germline gives CDR1 DFQATT, CDR2 SNEGSKA (reference sequence). CDR3 residues: CSAPFLVYGQYF. CDR3 coding DNA: TGCAGTGCGCCCTTTTTGGTCTACGGGCAGTACTTC.

This clonotype was observed a few times. One end of the junction varies from germline; a read error may be responsible. The V and J genes are TRBV29-1 and TRBJ2-3, with 10 bases aligning to TRBD2. The length of the CDR3 is 16 residues. Germline CDR1 SQVTM, CDR2 ANQGSEA. The CDR3 region has the DNA TGCAGCGCTGAAAACCCACTAGCGGGAATCACAGATACGCAGTATTTT. As protein: CSAENPLAGITDTQYF.

Remarks on this clonotype: Compared with germline, one end of the junction differs, possibly owing to a read error. The gene calls are TRBV10-3 and TRBJ2-5; possibly TRBD1 for D (5 bases). The CDR3 consists of 13 residues. Germline values: CDR1 ENHRY, CDR2 SYGVKD. CDR3 bases: TGTACCATCAGAGGACACTCACAAGAGACCCAGTACTTC. As protein: CTIRGHSQETQYF.

The rearrangement uses TRBV5-1 and TRBJ2-1, with TRBD2 matching 7 bases. This CDR3 comprises 17 residues. The germline V gene encodes CDR1 SGHRS and CDR2 YFSETQ. J lost 0 bases, V lost 0 bases, and 6 bases had no gene match. The CDR3 is CASSLDWRGSSYNEQFF. In DNA form, the CDR3 reads TGCGCCAGCAGCTTGGATTGGCGGGGGAGCTCCTACAATGAGCAGTTCTTC.

This clonotype was counted a few times. This sequence joins TRBV29-1 and TRBJ2-1; TRBD1 matches 7 bases. The CDR3 totals 15 residues. Germline-derived CDR1 and CDR2 are SQVTM and ANQGSEA. J was trimmed by 2 bases and V by 7 bases; bases with no gene match: 11. CDR3 sequence: CSALRGGAAYNEQFF. The CDR3 nucleotides read TGCAGCGCCCTACGAGGGGGCGCGGCCTACAATGAGCAGTTCTTC.

J is TRBJ2-5 and V is TRBV5-1; the D gene could be TRBD1 or TRBD2 (5 bases each). Germline assignment: CDR1 SGHRS and CDR2 YFSETQ. The CDR3 has 14 residues. Trimming pared 5 bases from V and 5 bases from J, leaving 16 bases between. CDR3 residues: CASRFEGSSETQYF. Written as DNA, the CDR3 is TGCGCCAGCAGGTTTGAGGGGTCTTCGGAGACCCAGTACTTC.

In this sample, this clonotype turned up once. The CDR3 is CASSYPRQGAHPETQYF. As DNA, the CDR3 is TGTGCCAGCAGCTACCCACGACAGGGGGCGCACCCTGAGACCCAGTACTTC. The chain combines TRBV7-9 with TRBJ2-5; 10 bases fit TRBD1. Germline V gives CDR1 SEHNR, CDR2 FQNEAQ (reference sequence). The CDR3 has 17 amino acids. J lost 5 bases, V lost 4 bases, and 13 bases had no gene match.

Comment on this clonotype: A junction boundary mismatches the germline segment, possibly from a read error. This chain links TRBV2 with TRBJ2-7; possible D gene TRBD1, 5 bases. Germline assignment: CDR1 SNHLY and CDR2 FYNNEI. There are 11 residues in the CDR3. The CDR3 protein is CASRAWTEQYF. CDR3 DNA: TGCGCCAGCAGGGCGTGGACCGAGCAGTACTTC.

This clonotype has more than one count but fewer than ten. The rearrangement links TRBV6-5 to TRBJ2-4; TRBD1 is a possible D gene (5 bases). The DNA matches TRBJ2-7 better at its end, which makes the J call doubtful. The CDR3 is 14 amino acids. Germline V gene sequence: CDR1 MNHEY, CDR2 SVGAGI. The CDR3 nucleotides are TGTGCCAGCAGTAAAGGGCAGGGATTCTACGAGCAGTACTTC. Its translation is CASSKGQGFYEQYF.

In this sample, this clonotype turned up a few times. V gene TRBV29-1 combines with J gene TRBJ2-7; 9 bases are shared with TRBD1. This CDR3 comprises 12 residues. The germline V gene encodes CDR1 SQVTM and CDR2 ANQGSEA. J was trimmed by 3 bases and V by 7 bases; bases with no gene match: 4. CDR3 DNA sequence: TGCAGCGCTGGGGACAGGGACTACGAGCAGTACTTC. It yields the protein CSAGDRDYEQYF.

This sequence joins TRBV9 and TRBJ2-1, with 9 bases identical to TRBD2. V was clipped by 1 base and J by 3 bases; unmatched bases: 8. Germline V gene data show CDR1 as SGDLS and CDR2 as YYNGEE. This CDR3 spans 17 amino acids. In DNA form, the CDR3 reads TGTGCCAGCAGCGTAAGAGGCGGGAGGGACAACTACAATGAGCAGTTCTTC. Translation: CASSVRGGRDNYNEQFF.

The chain combines TRBV6-2 or TRBV6-3 with TRBJ2-4, with TRBD1 matching 8 bases. The CDR3 is 14 amino acids. CDR1 is MNHEY, CDR2 SVGEGT, per germline. Unmatched junction bases numbered 11, after V lost 8 bases and J lost 8 bases. The CDR3 loop is CASFGQGARYIQYF. CDR3 DNA sequence: TGTGCCAGCTTCGGTCAGGGGGCGCGATACATTCAGTACTTC.

The chain links TRBV20-1 to TRBJ1-1; tentative D call: TRBD1 (5 bases). Germline V gene lookup returns CDR1 DFQATT and CDR2 SNEGSKA (reference sequence). Trimming took 7 bases from V and 3 from J, leaving 12 bases between them. This CDR3 spans 12 amino acids. The CDR3 bases are TGCAGTGTCGGAACAGGCTACACTGAAGCTTTCTTT. It specifies CSVGTGYTEAFF.